This TCR beta chain was documented in a study of shared clonotypes between healthy human individuals. In the original analysis: Junction-only sequences without quality scores were provided by ImmunoSEQ, so filtering was different. Clones were sequenced by immunoSEQ multiplex PCR, and TCRdb holds only the in-frame ones, with some missing. V and J calls and clone size come straight from that table; D and trimming were deduced from the DNA. Seen here are roughly 590,000 clones, 95% to 96% observed once, and the top ten hold about 0.11%. A remark on this clone: Its antigen is unidentified.

As defined, naive CD8 cells were CD45RO-negative and positively selected for CCR7, with terminally differentiated effector memory CD45RA+ cells excluded. CDR3 length: 13 residues. Trimming pared 0 bases from V and 3 bases from J, leaving 7 bases between. In germline, CDR1 is SGDLS, CDR2 YYNGEE. Findings and caveats of the study: Since donors were few, the genetic and exposure-history diversity represented was limited. The four-donor shared clonotypes exceeded non-shared clonotypes in generation probability, with non-shared ones scoring lower.

The chain couples TRBV9 to TRBJ2-7, with D possibly being TRBD2 (6 bases). Sequencing was performed on naive CD8+ T cells sorted from blood. The source of this sequence is a woman in her twenties or thirties in good health. CDR3 region: CASSVGGDYEQYF. CDR3 nucleotides: TGTGCCAGCAGCGTAGGGGGGGACTACGAGCAGTACTTC.